Following are 6 T cell receptor beta chains from one sample sequenced in a study of blood T cell repertoires in COVID-19 (dated by TCRdb to between 2020 and 2021). The library relied on the immunoSEQ multiplex PCR assay. In its TCRdb copy, this immuneACCESS table keeps in-frame sequences only and misses some clones. Where compared with another copy, unresolved V genes explain less than half of these, and the others have no known cause. The sample has approximately 84,000 clones on record, roughly 90% of them singletons. About 1.5% of the sample goes to the ten largest clones. Sequences were obtained from peripheral blood. Source of these receptors: a human donor with active COVID-19. The donor label of this sample is uncertain.

The chain combines TRBV6-2 or TRBV6-3 with TRBJ1-5; D possibly corresponds to TRBD1 (5 bases). Trimming cost V 0 bases and J 3 bases, with 9 bases left between them. Germline V gene data show CDR1 as MNHEY and CDR2 as SVGEGT. There are 15 residues in the CDR3. In nucleotides, the CDR3 is TGTGCCAGCAGTTACTCGGGCAGGGTCAATCAGCCCCAGCATTTT. Protein product: CASSYSGRVNQPQHF.

The V call is TRBV21-1, the J call TRBJ2-7; the D call in the table, TRBD2, was not verified against the DNA. TRBV21-1 is a pseudogene segment. CDR3 length equals 14 residues. CDR3 sequence reads: CASSKDPSSYEQYF. CDR3 bases: TGTGCCAGCAGCAAAGACCCGAGCTCCTACGAGCAGTACTTC.

The rearrangement joins TRBV5-1 to TRBJ1-1, with D perhaps matching TRBD1 (6 bases). Germline V gene lookup returns CDR1 SGHRS and CDR2 YFSETQ. The CDR3 runs to 14 residues. V lost 0 bases and J 10 bases, leaving 16 bases between the germline ends. CDR3 bases: TGCGCCAGCAGCTTGGAGACTAAAACAGGGCCAGCTTTCTTT. This translates into CASSLETKTGPAFF.

This rearrangement joins TRBV5-1 to TRBJ2-2; 8 bases map to TRBD1. The CDR3 runs 15 residues. The V gene's germline CDR1 is SGHRS and CDR2 YFSETQ. Unmatched junction bases numbered 6, after V lost 1 base and J lost 7 bases. CDR3 DNA: TGCGCCAGCAGCTTGTCGCAGGGGGCAAACGGGGAGCTGTTTTTT. Its protein is CASSLSQGANGELFF.

V is TRBV19 and J is TRBJ1-1, with 8 positions matching TRBD1. The V gene's germline CDR1 is LNHDA and CDR2 SQIVND (reference sequence). V was pared by 0 bases and J by 3 bases, with 12 bases of the junction left unmatched. The CDR3 runs 18 residues. CDR3 in amino acids: CASSIDLGGDRGHTEAFF. CDR3 coding DNA: TGTGCCAGTAGTATAGATCTGGGCGGAGACAGGGGTCACACTGAAGCTTTCTTT.

The rearrangement joins TRBV7-9 to TRBJ1-6; D might be TRBD1 (5 bases). CDR3 length: 15 residues. The V gene's germline CDR1 is SEHNR and CDR2 FQNEAQ (reference sequence). V lost 1 base and J 7 bases, leaving 11 bases between the germline ends. CDR3 amino acids: CASSLGAGMNSPLHF. The CDR3 coding sequence is TGTGCCAGCAGCTTAGGCGCAGGGATGAATTCACCCCTCCACTTT.